This T cell receptor beta chain was obtained from a study of cytomegalovirus exposure and HLA in healthy donors. The PCR contained 60 Vbeta and 13 Jbeta primers. Produced via immunoSEQ multiplex PCR; TCRdb's table is partial and in-frame only. The repertoire holds around 120,000 clones, with 65% to 80% as singletons. Source material: PBMCs. The sequence came from a middle-aged woman in good health and CMV-seronegative.

The CDR3 DNA reads as TGCGCCAGCAGCCCAGCTGTCCCGGGACAGGTTTTCCAAGAGACCCAGTACTTC. Its translation: CASSPAVPGQVFQETQYF. The genes are TRBV5-1 and TRBJ2-5, with 8 bases lining up with TRBD1. The CDR3 consists of 18 residues. CDR1 SGHRS and CDR2 YFSETQ come from the germline V gene. V was clipped by 4 bases and J by 1 base; unmatched bases: 15.